These 8 T cell receptor beta chains share one sample of origin, sequenced in a study of blood T cell repertoires in COVID-19. Sequencing used immunoSEQ multiplex PCR; TCRdb keeps in-frame clones, though not all of them. Found here are fewer than 350,000 clones, around 93% of them singletons; the top ten hold about 3%. The specimen was PBMCs or T cells enriched from blood (not recorded which). The source of these receptors is a man aged 40-49 years who had been exposed to COVID-19.

The chain uses TRBV27 and TRBJ2-7; TRBD1 is a possible D gene (5 bases). The germline V and J ends were trimmed by 9 bases and 2 bases, with 8 bases remaining between them. The germline V gene has CDR1 MNHEY and CDR2 SMNVEV (reference sequence). CDR3 length: 11 residues. CDR3 sequence: CASGHAYEQYF. As DNA, the CDR3 is TGTGCCAGTGGACACGCCTACGAGCAGTACTTC.

V gene TRBV7-9 combines with J gene TRBJ1-1; possible D gene TRBD1, 5 bases. Trimming shortened V by 7 bases and J by 5 bases, and 20 bases separated the two germline ends. The CDR3 is made up of 15 amino acids. Germline V gives CDR1 SEHNR, CDR2 FQNEAQ (reference sequence). The CDR3 reads CASTTLRGAGTEAFF. CDR3 nucleotides: TGTGCCAGCACCACTTTGAGGGGCGCGGGAACTGAAGCTTTCTTT.

This chain links TRBV2 with TRBJ2-5; 9 bases are shared with TRBD2. After removal of 8 bases from V and 3 bases from J, the junction contained 4 bases not matched to a gene. The CDR3 consists of 13 residues. Per germline, CDR1 SNHLY and CDR2 FYNNEI. Written as DNA, the CDR3 is TGTGCCAGCCGGACTAGCGCAGAAGAGACCCAGTACTTC. Translating it yields CASRTSAEETQYF.

This clone has more than one count but fewer than ten. V is TRBV10-3 and J is TRBJ1-3; D gene ambiguous. In germline, CDR1 is ENHRY, CDR2 SYGVKD. The CDR3 is 17 amino acids. V was shortened by 8 bases and J by 4 bases, with 24 bases between the two germline ends. The CDR3 DNA is TGTGCCATCTTGAAGAAGTACGTCAGGTTTTTAGGAAACACCATATATTTT. Protein: CAILKKYVRFLGNTIYF.

The chain is built from TRBV7-6 and TRBJ2-1, with 7 bases identical to TRBD2. V shed 5 bases, J shed 8 bases, and the junction held 18 bases outside the gene matches. There are 17 residues in the CDR3. Germline V gene sequence: CDR1 SGHVS, CDR2 FNYEAQ. The CDR3 nucleotides are TGTGCCAGCAGCCCCGACCGCAGCGGGATCATGGAGGATGAGCAGTTCTTC. This gives the protein CASSPDRSGIMEDEQFF.

This clone was seen just once. The chain is built from TRBV28 and TRBJ1-1, with a weak D call TRBD1 (5 bases). The germline CDR1 and CDR2 sequences are MDHEN and SYDVKM. This CDR3 contains 14 residues. V was clipped by 4 bases and J by 4 bases, with 13 bases between them. The CDR3 bases are TGTGCCAGCAGTTACCACAGGTCGGGCACTGAAGCTTTCTTT. This codes for CASSYHRSGTEAFF.

The V gene is TRBV25-1, the J gene TRBJ1-5; possibly TRBD1 for D (6 bases). The CDR3 is 14 residues long. The germline V gene encodes CDR1 MGHDK and CDR2 SYGVNS. Trimming shortened V by 6 bases and J by 0 bases, and 9 bases separated the two germline ends. The CDR3 reads CASRDSLSNQPQHF. Here the CDR3 DNA reads TGTGCCAGCAGGGACAGTCTTAGCAATCAGCCCCAGCATTTT.

The chain employs TRBV7-3 and TRBJ2-6; D ambiguous. The germline gives CDR1 SGHTA, CDR2 FQGTGA. V was cut by 1 base and J by 2 bases, with 6 bases left in between. The CDR3 is 15 amino acids. The CDR3 coding sequence is TGTGCCAGCAGCTTAAATTCGGCTGGGGCCAACGTCCTGACTTTC. It specifies CASSLNSAGANVLTF. The variable domain in full, with the rest retrieved from reference TRBV7-3 and TRBJ2-6, is GAGVSQTPSNKVTEKGKYVELRCDPISGHTALYWYRQSLGQGPEFLIYFQGTGAADDSGLPNDRFFAVRPEGSVSTLKIQRTERGDSAVYLCASSLNSAGANVLTFGAGSRLTVL.